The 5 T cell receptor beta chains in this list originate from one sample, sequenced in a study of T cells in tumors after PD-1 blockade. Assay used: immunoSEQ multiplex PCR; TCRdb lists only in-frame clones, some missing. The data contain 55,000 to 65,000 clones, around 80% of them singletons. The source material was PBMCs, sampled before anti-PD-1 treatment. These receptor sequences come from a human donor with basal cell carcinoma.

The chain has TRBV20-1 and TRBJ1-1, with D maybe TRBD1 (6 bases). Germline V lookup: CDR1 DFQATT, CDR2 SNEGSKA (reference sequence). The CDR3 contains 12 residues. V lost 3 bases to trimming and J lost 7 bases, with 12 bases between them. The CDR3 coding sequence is TGCAGTGCTAGTCGGGGGCAGGTTGAAGCTTTCTTT. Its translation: CSASRGQVEAFF.

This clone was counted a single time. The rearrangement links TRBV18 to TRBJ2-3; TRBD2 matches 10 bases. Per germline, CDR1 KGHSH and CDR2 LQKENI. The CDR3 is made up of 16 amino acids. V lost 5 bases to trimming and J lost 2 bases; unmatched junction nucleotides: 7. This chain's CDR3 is CASSALAGGNTDTQYF. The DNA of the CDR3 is TGTGCCAGCTCAGCTTTAGCGGGGGGCAACACAGATACGCAGTATTTT. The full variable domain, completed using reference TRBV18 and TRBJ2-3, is NAGVMQNPRHLVRRRGQEARLRCSPMKGHSHVYWYRQLPEEGLKFMVYLQKENIIDESGMPKERFSAEFPKEGPSILRIQQVVRGDSAAYFCASSALAGGNTDTQYFGPGTRLTVL.

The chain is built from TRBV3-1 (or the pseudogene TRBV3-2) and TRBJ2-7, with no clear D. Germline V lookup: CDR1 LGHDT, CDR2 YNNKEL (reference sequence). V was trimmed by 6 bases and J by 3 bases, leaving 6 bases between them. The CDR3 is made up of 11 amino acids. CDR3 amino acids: CASSNYYEQYF. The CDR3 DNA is TGTGCCAGCAGTAATTACTACGAGCAGTACTTC.

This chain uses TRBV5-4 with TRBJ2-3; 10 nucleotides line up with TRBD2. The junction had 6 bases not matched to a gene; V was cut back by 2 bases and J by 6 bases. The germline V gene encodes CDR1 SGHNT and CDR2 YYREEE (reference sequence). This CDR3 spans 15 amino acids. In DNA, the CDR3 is TGTGCCAGCAGCTTAAGCGGGGGGGGCATGGATACGCAGTATTTT. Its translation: CASSLSGGGMDTQYF.

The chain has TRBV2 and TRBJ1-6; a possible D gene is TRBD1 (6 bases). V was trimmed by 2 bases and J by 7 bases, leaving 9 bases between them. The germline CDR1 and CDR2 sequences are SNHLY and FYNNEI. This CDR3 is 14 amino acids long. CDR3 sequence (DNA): TGTGCCAGCAGTGAACAGGGGCTCAATTCACCCCTCCACTTT. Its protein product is CASSEQGLNSPLHF.